This TCR beta chain was sequenced for a study of control samples from healthy donors and cancer patients. This CDR3 is 12 amino acids long. V shed 8 bases and J shed 8 bases, with 14 bases lying between them. Assay used: immunoSEQ multiplex PCR; TCRdb lists only in-frame clones, some missing. The table lists roughly 41,000 clones, approximately 94% of them singletons. The clonotype originates from a man aged 60 to 75 in good health. Material: blood. The chain employs TRBV12-3 or TRBV12-4 and TRBJ2-3; D gene unclear. CDR3 DNA: TGTGCCAGCTCCCCACCCGGCAGTACGCAGTATTTT. Protein sequence: CASSPPGSTQYF.